This TCR beta chain was captured in a study of preoperative IRX-2 immunotherapy in early breast cancer. The germline V gene encodes CDR1 SGHAT and CDR2 FQNNGV. The ends lost 5 bases at V and 5 bases at J; junction bases unmatched: 6. This CDR3 contains 15 residues. Treatment in this sample: preoperative locoregional IRX-2 cytokine immunotherapy. Samples came from a phase Ib trial of preoperative locoregional IRX-2 cytokine immunotherapy. The table came from immunoSEQ multiplex PCR; TCRdb's copy has only in-frame clones and leaves some out. The repertoire holds 20,000 to 30,000 clones, with 85% to 90% as singletons.

The source was tumor tissue, collected after IRX-2 immunotherapy. The TCR comes from a human donor with breast cancer. This rearrangement joins TRBV11-2 to TRBJ2-5; 12 nucleotides match TRBD1. The CDR3 nucleotides are TGTGCCAGCAGCCCGGGGACAGGGGGCATGGAGACCCAGTACTTC. Translated: CASSPGTGGMETQYF.